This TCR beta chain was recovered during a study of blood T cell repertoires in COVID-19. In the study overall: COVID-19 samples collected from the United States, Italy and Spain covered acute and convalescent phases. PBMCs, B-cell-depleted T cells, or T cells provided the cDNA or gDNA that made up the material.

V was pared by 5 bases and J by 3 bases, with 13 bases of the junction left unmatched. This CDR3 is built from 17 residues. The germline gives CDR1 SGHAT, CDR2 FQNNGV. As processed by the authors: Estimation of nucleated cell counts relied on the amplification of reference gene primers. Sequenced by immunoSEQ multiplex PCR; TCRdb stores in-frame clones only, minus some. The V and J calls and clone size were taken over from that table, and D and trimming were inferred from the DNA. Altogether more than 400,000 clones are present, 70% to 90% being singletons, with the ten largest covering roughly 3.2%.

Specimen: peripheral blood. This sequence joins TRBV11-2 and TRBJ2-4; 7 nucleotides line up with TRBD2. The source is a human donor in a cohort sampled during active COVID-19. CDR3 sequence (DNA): TGTGCCAGCAGCCCCCCCTTAAGGGACTATGACAAAAACATTCAGTACTTC. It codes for CASSPPLRDYDKNIQYF.